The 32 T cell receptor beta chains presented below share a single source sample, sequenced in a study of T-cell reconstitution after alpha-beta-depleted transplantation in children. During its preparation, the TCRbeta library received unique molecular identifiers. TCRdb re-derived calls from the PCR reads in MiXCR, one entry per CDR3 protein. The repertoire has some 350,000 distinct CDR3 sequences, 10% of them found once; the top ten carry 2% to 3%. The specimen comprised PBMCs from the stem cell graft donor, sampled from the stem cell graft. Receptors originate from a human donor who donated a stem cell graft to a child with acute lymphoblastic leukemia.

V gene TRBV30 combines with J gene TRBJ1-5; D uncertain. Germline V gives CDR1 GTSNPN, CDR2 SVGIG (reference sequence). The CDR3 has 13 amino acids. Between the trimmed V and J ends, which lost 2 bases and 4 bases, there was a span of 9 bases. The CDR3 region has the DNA TGTGCCTGGAGTATGAAAGGGAATCAGCCCCAGCATTTT. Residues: CAWSMKGNQPQHF.

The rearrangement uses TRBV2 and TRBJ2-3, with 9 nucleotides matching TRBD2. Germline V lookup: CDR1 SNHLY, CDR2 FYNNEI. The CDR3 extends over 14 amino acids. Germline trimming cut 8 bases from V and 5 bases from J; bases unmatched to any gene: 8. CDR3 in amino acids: CASRTSEWIDTQYF. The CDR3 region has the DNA TGTGCCAGCCGGACTAGCGAGTGGATAGATACGCAGTATTTT.

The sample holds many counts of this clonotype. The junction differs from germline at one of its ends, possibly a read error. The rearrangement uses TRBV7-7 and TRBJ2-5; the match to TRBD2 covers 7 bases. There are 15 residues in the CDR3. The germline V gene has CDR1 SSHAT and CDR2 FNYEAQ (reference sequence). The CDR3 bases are TGTGCTAGCAGCCAAGGGAGGCTAGCGGAAGAGACCCAGTACTTC. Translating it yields CASSQGRLAEETQYF. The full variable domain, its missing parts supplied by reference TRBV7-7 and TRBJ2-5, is GAGVSQSPRYKVTKRGQDVTLRCDPISSHATLYWYQQALGQGPEFLTYFNYEAQPDKSGLPSDRFSAERPEGSISTLTIQRTEQRDSAMYRCASSQGRLAEETQYFGPGTRLLVL.

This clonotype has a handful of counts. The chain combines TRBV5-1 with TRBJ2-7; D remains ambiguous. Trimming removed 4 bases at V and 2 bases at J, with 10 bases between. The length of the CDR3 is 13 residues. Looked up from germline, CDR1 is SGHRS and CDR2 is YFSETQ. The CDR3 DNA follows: TGCGCCAGCAGCCCCGATGAGACCTACGAGCAGTACTTC. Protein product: CASSPDETYEQYF.

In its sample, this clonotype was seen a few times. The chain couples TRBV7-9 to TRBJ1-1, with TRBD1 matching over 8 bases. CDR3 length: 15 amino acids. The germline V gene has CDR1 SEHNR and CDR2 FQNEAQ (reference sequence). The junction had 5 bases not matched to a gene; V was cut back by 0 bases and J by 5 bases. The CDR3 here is CASSLAPTGVTEAFF. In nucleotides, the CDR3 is TGTGCCAGCAGCTTAGCTCCGACAGGGGTGACTGAAGCTTTCTTT. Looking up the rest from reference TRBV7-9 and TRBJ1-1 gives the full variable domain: DTGVSQNPRHKITKRGQNVTFRCDPISEHNRLYWYRQTLGQGPEFLTYFQNEAQLEKSRLLSDRFSAERPKGSFSTLEIQRTEQGDSAMYLCASSLAPTGVTEAFFGQGTRLTVV.

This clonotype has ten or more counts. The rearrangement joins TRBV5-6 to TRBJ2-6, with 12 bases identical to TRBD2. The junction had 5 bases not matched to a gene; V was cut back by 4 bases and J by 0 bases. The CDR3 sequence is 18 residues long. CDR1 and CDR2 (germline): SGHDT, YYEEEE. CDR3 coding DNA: TGTGCCAGCAGCCTCGGACTAGCGGGACCCTCTGGGGCCAACGTCCTGACTTTC. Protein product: CASSLGLAGPSGANVLTF.

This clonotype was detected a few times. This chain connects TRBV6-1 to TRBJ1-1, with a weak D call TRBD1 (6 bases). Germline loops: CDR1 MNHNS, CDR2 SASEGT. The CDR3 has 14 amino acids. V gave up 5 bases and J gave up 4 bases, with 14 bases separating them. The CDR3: CASSTRGDGTEAFF. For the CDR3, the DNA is TGTGCCAGCAGTACCAGGGGCGATGGCACTGAAGCTTTCTTT.

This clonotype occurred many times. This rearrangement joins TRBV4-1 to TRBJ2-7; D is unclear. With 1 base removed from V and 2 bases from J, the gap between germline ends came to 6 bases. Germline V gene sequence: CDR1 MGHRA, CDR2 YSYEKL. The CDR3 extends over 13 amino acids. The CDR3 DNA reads TGCGCCAGCAGCCAAGCACCTACCTACGAGCAGTACTTC. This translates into CASSQAPTYEQYF.

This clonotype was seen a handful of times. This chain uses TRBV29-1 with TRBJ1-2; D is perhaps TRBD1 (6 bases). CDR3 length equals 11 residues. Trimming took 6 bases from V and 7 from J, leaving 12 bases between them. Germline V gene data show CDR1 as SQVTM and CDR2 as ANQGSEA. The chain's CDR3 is CSVPTQGGYTF. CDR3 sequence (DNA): TGCAGCGTCCCGACACAGGGTGGCTACACCTTC. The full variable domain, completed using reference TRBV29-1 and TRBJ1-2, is SAVISQKPSRDICQRGTSLTIQCQVDSQVTMMFWYRQQPGQSLTLIATANQGSEATYESGFVIDKFPISRPNLTFSTLTVSNMSPEDSSIYLCSVPTQGGYTFGSGTRLTVV.

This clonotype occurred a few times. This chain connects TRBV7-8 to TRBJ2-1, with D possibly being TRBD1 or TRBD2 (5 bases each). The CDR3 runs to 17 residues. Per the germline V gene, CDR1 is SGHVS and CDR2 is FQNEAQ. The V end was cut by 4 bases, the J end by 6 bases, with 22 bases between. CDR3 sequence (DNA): TGTGCCAGCAGCTCTCCTCGGGACGGCTTGTCGGCCAATGAGCAGTTCTTC. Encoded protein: CASSSPRDGLSANEQFF.

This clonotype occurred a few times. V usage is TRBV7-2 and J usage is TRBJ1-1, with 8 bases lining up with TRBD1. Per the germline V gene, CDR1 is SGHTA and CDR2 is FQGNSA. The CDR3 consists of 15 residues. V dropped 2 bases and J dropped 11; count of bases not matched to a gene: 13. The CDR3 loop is CASSLHAGQGISAFF. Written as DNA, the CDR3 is TGTGCCAGCAGCTTACACGCAGGACAGGGTATATCCGCTTTCTTT.

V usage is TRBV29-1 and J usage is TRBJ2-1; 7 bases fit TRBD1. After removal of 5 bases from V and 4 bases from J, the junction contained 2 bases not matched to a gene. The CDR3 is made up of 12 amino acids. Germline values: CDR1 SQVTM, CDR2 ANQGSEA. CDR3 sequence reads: CSVQGVYNEQFF. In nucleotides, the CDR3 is TGCAGCGTTCAGGGGGTGTACAATGAGCAGTTCTTC.

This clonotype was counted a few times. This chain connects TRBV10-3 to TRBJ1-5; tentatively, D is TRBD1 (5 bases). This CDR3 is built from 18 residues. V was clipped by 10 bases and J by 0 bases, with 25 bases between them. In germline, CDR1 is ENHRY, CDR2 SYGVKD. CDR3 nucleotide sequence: TGTGCCACCTCTGGGGGGGTGACCCCTCGTTATAGCAATCAGCCCCAGCATTTT. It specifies CATSGGVTPRYSNQPQHF.

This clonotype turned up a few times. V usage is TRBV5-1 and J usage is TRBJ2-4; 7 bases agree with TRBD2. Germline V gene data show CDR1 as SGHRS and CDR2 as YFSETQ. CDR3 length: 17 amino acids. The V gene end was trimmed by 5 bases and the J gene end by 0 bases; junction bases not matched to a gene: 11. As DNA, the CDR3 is TGCGCCAGCAGGAGGGCTAGCGGTATGCTAGCCAAAAACATTCAGTACTTC. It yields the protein CASRRASGMLAKNIQYF.

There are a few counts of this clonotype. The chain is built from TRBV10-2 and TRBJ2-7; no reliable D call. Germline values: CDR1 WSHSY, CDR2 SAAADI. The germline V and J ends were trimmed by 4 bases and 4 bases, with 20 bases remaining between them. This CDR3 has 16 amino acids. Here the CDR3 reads CASSGSVVSAEYEQYF. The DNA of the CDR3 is TGCGCCAGCAGTGGCTCCGTTGTAAGCGCCGAGTACGAGCAGTACTTC.

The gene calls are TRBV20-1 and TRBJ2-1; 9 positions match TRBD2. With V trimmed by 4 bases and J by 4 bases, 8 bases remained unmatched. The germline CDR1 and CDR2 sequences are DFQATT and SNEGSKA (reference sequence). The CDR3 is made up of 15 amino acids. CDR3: CSATRRTSGYNEQFF. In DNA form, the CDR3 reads TGCAGTGCTACTCGCCGAACTAGCGGGTACAATGAGCAGTTCTTC.

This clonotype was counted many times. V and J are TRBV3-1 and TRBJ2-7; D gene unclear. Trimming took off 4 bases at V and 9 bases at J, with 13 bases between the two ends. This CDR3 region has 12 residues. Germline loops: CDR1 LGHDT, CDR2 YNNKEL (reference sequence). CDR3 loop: CASSRVGVRQYF. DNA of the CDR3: TGTGCCAGCAGCCGGGTTGGAGTCAGGCAGTACTTC.

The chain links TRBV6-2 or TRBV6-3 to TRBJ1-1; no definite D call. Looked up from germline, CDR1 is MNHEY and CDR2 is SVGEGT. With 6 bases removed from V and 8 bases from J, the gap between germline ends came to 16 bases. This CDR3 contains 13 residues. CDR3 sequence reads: CASSRPRWMEAFF. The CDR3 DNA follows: TGTGCCAGCAGCAGACCTCGGTGGATGGAAGCTTTCTTT.

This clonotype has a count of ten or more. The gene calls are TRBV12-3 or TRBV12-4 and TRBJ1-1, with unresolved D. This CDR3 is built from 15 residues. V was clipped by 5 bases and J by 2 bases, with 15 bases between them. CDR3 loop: CASSPWVGVNTEAFF. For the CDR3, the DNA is TGTGCCAGCAGTCCCTGGGTCGGGGTTAACACTGAAGCTTTCTTT.

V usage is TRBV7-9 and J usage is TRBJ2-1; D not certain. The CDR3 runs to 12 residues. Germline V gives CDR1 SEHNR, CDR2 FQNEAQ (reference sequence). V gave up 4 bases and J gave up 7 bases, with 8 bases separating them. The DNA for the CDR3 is TGTGCCAGCAGCTCCCTAGAAAATGAGCAGTTCTTC. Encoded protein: CASSSLENEQFF.

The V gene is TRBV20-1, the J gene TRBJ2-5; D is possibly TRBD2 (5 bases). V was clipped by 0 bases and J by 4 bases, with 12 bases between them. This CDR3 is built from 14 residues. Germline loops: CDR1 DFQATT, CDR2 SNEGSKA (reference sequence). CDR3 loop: CSARDQRGGETQYF. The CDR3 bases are TGCAGTGCTAGAGATCAACGGGGTGGAGAGACCCAGTACTTC.

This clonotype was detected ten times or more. The CDR3 nucleotides are TGTGCCAGCAGCTTATATAACTACGAGCAGTACTTC. Amino acids: CASSLYNYEQYF. The chain joins TRBV7-9 to TRBJ2-7; D remains unclear. V was cut by 2 bases and J by 3 bases, with 5 bases left in between. CDR3 length equals 12 residues. Germline loops: CDR1 SEHNR, CDR2 FQNEAQ (reference sequence). The variable domain in full, completed from reference TRBV7-9 and TRBJ2-7, reads DTGVSQNPRHKITKRGQNVTFRCDPISEHNRLYWYRQTLGQGPEFLTYFQNEAQLEKSRLLSDRFSAERPKGSFSTLEIQRTEQGDSAMYLCASSLYNYEQYFGPGTRLTVT.

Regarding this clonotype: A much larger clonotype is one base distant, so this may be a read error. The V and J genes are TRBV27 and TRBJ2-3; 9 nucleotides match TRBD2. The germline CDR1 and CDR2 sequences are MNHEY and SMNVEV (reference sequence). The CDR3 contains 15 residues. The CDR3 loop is CASMRVAGVSDMQYF. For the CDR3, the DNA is TGTGCCAGCATGAGGGTAGCGGGAGTGTCAGATATGCAGTATTTT.

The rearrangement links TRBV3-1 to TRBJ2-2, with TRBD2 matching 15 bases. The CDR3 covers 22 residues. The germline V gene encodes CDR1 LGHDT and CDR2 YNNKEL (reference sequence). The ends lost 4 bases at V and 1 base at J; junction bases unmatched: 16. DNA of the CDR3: TGTGCCAGCAGCCCCTCCGACCTCCTAGGACTAGCGGGAGGGGGGAACACCGGGGAGCTGTTTTTT. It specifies CASSPSDLLGLAGGGNTGELFF.

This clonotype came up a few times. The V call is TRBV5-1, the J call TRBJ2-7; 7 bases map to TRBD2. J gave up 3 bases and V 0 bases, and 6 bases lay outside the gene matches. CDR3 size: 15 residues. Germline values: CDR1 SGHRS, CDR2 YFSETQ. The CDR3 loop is CASSLGASGNYEQYF. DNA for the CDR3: TGCGCCAGCAGCTTGGGGGCTAGCGGAAACTACGAGCAGTACTTC.

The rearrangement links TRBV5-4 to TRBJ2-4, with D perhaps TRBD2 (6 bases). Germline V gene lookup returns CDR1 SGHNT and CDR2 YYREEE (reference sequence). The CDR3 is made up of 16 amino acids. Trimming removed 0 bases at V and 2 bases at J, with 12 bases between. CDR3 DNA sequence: TGTGCCAGCAGCTTGGATGCGGCGGGGACCAAAAACATTCAGTACTTC. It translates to CASSLDAAGTKNIQYF.

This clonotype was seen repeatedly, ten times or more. CDR3 nucleotide sequence: TGTGCCAGCAGTCTATTATCCGAGCAGTTCTTC. This sequence encodes CASSLLSEQFF. V gene TRBV12-3 or TRBV12-4 combines with J gene TRBJ2-1, with D unclear. Deletions cut 5 bases from V and 10 bases from J, with 9 bases between. The CDR3 contains 11 residues.

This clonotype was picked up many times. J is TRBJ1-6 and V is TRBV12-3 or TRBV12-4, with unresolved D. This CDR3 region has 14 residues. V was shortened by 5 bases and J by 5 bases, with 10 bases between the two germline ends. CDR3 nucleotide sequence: TGTGCCAGCAGTATCCGGGCTAATAATTCACCCCTCCACTTT. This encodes CASSIRANNSPLHF.

CDR3 DNA sequence: TGTGCCAGCAGTTTATCGGTACTAGCGAGCACCGGGGAGCTGTTTTTT. The encoded protein is CASSLSVLASTGELFF. The gene calls are TRBV27 and TRBJ2-2; 7 bases are a match to TRBD2. J lost 4 bases, V lost 0 bases, and 5 bases had no gene match. The CDR3 extends over 16 amino acids. Germline V CDR1 and CDR2: MNHEY, SMNVEV (reference sequence).

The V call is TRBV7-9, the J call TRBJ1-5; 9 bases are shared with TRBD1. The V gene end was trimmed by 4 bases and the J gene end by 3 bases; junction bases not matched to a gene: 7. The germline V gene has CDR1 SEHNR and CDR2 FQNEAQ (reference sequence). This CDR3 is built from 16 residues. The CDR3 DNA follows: TGTGCCAGCAGCTCCGGGACAGGGCTACCCAATCAGCCCCAGCATTTT. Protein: CASSSGTGLPNQPQHF.

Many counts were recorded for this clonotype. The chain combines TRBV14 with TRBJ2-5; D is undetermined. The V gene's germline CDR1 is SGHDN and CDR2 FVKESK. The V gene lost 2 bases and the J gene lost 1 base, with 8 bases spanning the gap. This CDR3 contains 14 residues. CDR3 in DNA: TGTGCCAGCAGCCAACCTCTTGGCCAAGAGACCCAGTACTTC. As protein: CASSQPLGQETQYF.

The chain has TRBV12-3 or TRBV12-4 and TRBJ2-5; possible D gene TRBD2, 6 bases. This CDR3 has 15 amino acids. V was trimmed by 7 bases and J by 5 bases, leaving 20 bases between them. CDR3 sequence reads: CASTMGLARTETQYF. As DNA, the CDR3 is TGTGCCAGCACCATGGGCCTAGCGAGGACGGAGACCCAGTACTTC.